One and the same sample provided the 14 T cell receptor beta chains below, sequenced in a study of molecular identifiers for immune sequencing clone quantification. A single record per CDR3 protein comes from TCRdb applying MiXCR to the PCR reads. The table lists under 800,000 distinct CDR3 sequences, 25% of them singletons, with 0.7% to 0.95% in the top ten. Sequencing was performed on naive CD8+ T cells from blood, with Jurkat cell RNA spiked in. The subset: FACS-sorted CD8+CD4-CCR7+CD45RA+ naive T cells. Every receptor here comes from a human donor in good health. Some libraries in this study had Jurkat cell RNA spiked in.

In regard to this clonotype: A clone one base away is much larger, so this may be a read error. This sequence joins TRBV5-6 and TRBJ1-2; no definite D call. CDR3 length equals 15 residues. In germline, CDR1 is SGHDT, CDR2 YYEEEE. V dropped 0 bases and J dropped 0 bases, with 9 bases sitting between them. The CDR3 loop is CASSLDSITNYGYTF. As DNA, the CDR3 is TGTGCCAGCAGCTTGGACAGCATAACTAACTATGGCTACACCTTC.

Details on this clonotype: It may be a read error: a sequence one base away is much more abundant. The chain is built from TRBV7-3 and TRBJ1-5, with D hard to call. Germline assignment: CDR1 SGHTA and CDR2 FQGTGA. CDR3 length: 15 amino acids. Written as DNA, the CDR3 is TGTGCCAGCAGCTTAACGGGAGGTGGCAATCAGTCCCAGCATTTT. Its protein product is CASSLTGGGNQSQHF.

This clonotype has a count of ten or more. V is TRBV5-5 and J is TRBJ1-1; a possible D gene is TRBD1 (5 bases). CDR1 is SGHKS and CDR2 is YYEKEE in the germline V gene (reference sequence). The V end lost 4 bases, the J end lost 3 bases, and 19 bases lay between the germline ends. The CDR3 is made up of 16 amino acids. CDR3 DNA: TGTGCCAGCAGCCAGAGCCTTGGCTTAGGGGACACTGAAGCTTTCTTT. This codes for CASSQSLGLGDTEAFF.

About this clonotype itself: This could be a read error, since a much larger clone is one nucleotide away. The CDR3 is CASSQPGRDGYEQYF. Here the CDR3 DNA reads TGCGCCAGCAGCCAACCTGGAAGGGACGGGTACGAGCAGTACTTC. The chain couples TRBV4-1 to TRBJ2-7, with D perhaps given as TRBD1 or TRBD2 (5 bases each). With 2 bases removed from V and 4 bases from J, the gap between germline ends came to 15 bases. The CDR3 extends over 15 amino acids. The germline V gene encodes CDR1 MGHRA and CDR2 YSYEKL.

This clonotype has at least ten counts. The rearrangement uses TRBV27 and TRBJ2-6, with D maybe TRBD1 (6 bases). This CDR3 is built from 18 residues. Germline CDR1 MNHEY, CDR2 SMNVEV (reference sequence). V lost 5 bases to trimming and J lost 0 bases, with 17 bases between them. CDR3 bases: TGTGCCAGCAGTGAGTTGACAAGGACAGCCTCTGGGGCCAACGTCCTGACTTTC. As protein: CASSELTRTASGANVLTF.

This clonotype has a count of ten or more. This chain connects TRBV16 to TRBJ2-7; D ambiguous. The CDR3 is 13 amino acids. The V gene lost 3 bases and the J gene lost 3 bases, with 9 bases spanning the gap. The germline V gene has CDR1 KGHSY and CDR2 FQNENV. The CDR3: CASSQTSYYEQYF. CDR3 sequence (DNA): TGTGCCAGCAGCCAGACAAGCTACTACGAGCAGTACTTC.

Many counts were recorded for this clonotype. V usage is TRBV9 and J usage is TRBJ2-2; D is unclear. Trimming took off 4 bases at V and 0 bases at J, with 7 bases between the two ends. The CDR3 is made up of 14 amino acids. Germline lookup yields CDR1 SGDLS and CDR2 YYNGEE. For the CDR3, the DNA is TGTGCCAGCAGCCCCGGATCGAACACCGGGGAGCTGTTTTTT. The encoded protein is CASSPGSNTGELFF.

This clonotype appeared a few times. This rearrangement joins TRBV7-2 to TRBJ2-7; 10 bases are a match to TRBD1. There are 14 residues in the CDR3. CDR1 and CDR2 (germline): SGHTA, FQGNSA. V was pared by 2 bases and J by 6 bases, with 4 bases of the junction left unmatched. The CDR3 sequence is CASSLSGTGVEQYF. In DNA form, the CDR3 reads TGTGCCAGCAGCTTATCCGGGACAGGGGTCGAGCAGTACTTC.

This clonotype showed up many times. CDR3: CSARLAGEQFF. The CDR3 DNA reads TGCAGTGCTAGACTAGCGGGTGAGCAGTTCTTC. This rearrangement joins TRBV20-1 to TRBJ2-1, with 8 bases that match TRBD2. CDR1 is DFQATT and CDR2 is SNEGSKA in the germline V gene (reference sequence). The CDR3 is 11 residues long. Germline trimming cut 2 bases from V and 9 bases from J; bases unmatched to any gene: 0.

The V call is TRBV2, the J call TRBJ2-5; D is possibly TRBD2 (6 bases). The germline V and J ends were trimmed by 3 bases and 5 bases, with 22 bases remaining between them. The CDR3 totals 17 residues. Germline-derived CDR1 and CDR2 are SNHLY and FYNNEI. CDR3 sequence reads: CASSDSGRGRGTETQYF. In nucleotides, the CDR3 is TGTGCCAGCAGTGATTCGGGGCGGGGTCGGGGGACGGAGACCCAGTACTTC.

This clonotype was detected many times. V and J are TRBV14 and TRBJ1-4; 10 bases are a match to TRBD1. Losses at the gene ends were 2 bases for V and 5 bases for J; bases not matched to a gene: 5. Germline V lookup: CDR1 SGHDN, CDR2 FVKESK. The CDR3 sequence is 16 residues long. The CDR3 here is CASSQLWDRGNEKLFF. CDR3 coding DNA: TGTGCCAGCAGCCAACTTTGGGACAGGGGAAATGAAAAACTGTTTTTT.

The table lists this clonotype with many counts. The gene calls are TRBV7-2 and TRBJ2-7, with 9 positions matching TRBD1. CDR1 and CDR2 from the germline V gene are SGHTA and FQGNSA. The CDR3 contains 15 residues. After removal of 4 bases from V and 2 bases from J, the junction contained 6 bases not matched to a gene. The CDR3, as DNA: TGTGCCAGCAGCTCAGGACAGGGGTACCCCTACGAGCAGTACTTC. This codes for CASSSGQGYPYEQYF. Variable domain in full (rest from reference TRBV7-2 and TRBJ2-7): GAGVSQSPSNKVTEKGKDVELRCDPISGHTALYWYRQSLGQGLEFLIYFQGNSAPDKSGLPSDRFSAERTGGSVSTLTIQRTQQEDSAVYLCASSSGQGYPYEQYFGPGTRLTVT.

This clonotype has more than one count but fewer than ten. This chain connects TRBV30 to TRBJ2-7, with D hard to call. The germline CDR1 and CDR2 sequences are GTSNPN and SVGIG (reference sequence). The CDR3 totals 15 residues. Trimming took 0 bases from V and 0 from J, leaving 12 bases between them. The CDR3: CAWSVGLGSSYEQYF. CDR3 coding DNA: TGTGCCTGGAGTGTAGGGTTGGGAAGCTCCTACGAGCAGTACTTC.

At least ten counts were recorded for this clonotype. This chain connects TRBV19 to TRBJ1-5; tentative D call: TRBD1 (6 bases). The CDR3 spans 14 residues. Germline V gives CDR1 LNHDA, CDR2 SQIVND (reference sequence). The V end was cut by 6 bases, the J end by 6 bases, with 15 bases between. This chain's CDR3 is CASSPGAGGQPQHF. The CDR3 DNA reads TGTGCCAGTAGCCCGGGGGCGGGAGGTCAGCCCCAGCATTTT.